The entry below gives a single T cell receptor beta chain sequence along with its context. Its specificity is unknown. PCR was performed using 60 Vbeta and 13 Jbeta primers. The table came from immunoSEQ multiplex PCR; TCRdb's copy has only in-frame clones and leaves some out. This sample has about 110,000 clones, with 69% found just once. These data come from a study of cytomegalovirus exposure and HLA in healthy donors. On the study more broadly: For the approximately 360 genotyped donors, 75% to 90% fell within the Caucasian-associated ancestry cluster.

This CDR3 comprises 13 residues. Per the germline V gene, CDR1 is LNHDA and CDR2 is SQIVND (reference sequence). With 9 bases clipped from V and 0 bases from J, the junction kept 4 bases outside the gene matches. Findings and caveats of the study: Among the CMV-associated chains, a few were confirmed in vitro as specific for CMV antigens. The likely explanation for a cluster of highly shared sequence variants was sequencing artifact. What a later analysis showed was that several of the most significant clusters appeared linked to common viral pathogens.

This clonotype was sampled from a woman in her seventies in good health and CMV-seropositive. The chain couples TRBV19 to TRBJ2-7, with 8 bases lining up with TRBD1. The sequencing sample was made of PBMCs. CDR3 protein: CASRQGTSYEQYF. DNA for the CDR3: TGTGCCAGCCGACAGGGGACCTCCTACGAGCAGTACTTC.